Listed below are T cell receptor beta chains from one sample, sequenced in a study of regulatory T cells in long-lasting Graves disease. TCRdb independently ran MiXCR on the multiplex PCR reads; one entry per CDR3 protein. The data hold 350,000 to 500,000 distinct CDR3 sequences, with around a fifth observed a single time. This material consisted of peripheral blood mononuclear cells (PBMCs), taken when the disease was refractory, from a patient treated with antithyroid drugs. The receptors derive from a female donor with Graves disease. The CDR3 runs from the conserved cysteine through the conserved F or W. Clone size appears in some rows only: once, few, many, or a class for an expanded clone.

abundance: NA; v_gene: TRBV6-9; j_gene: TRBJ1-6; len: 14; CDR3aa: CASSYGGVGSPLHF
abundance: NA; v_gene: TRBV12-3/TRBV12-4; j_gene: TRBJ2-7; len: 13; CDR3aa: CASSLIGFNEQYF
abundance: few; v_gene: TRBV30; j_gene: TRBJ1-1; len: 15; CDR3aa: CAWRVGGNLNTEAFF
abundance: many; v_gene: TRBV28; j_gene: TRBJ1-2; len: 16; CDR3aa: CASSDPRGGTGDGYTF
abundance: NA; v_gene: TRBV6-1; j_gene: TRBJ2-2; len: 16; CDR3aa: CASSHERELNTGELVF
abundance: many; v_gene: TRBV2; j_gene: TRBJ2-3; len: 11; CDR3aa: CASSEVDTQYF
abundance: few; v_gene: TRBV14; j_gene: TRBJ2-7; len: 13; CDR3aa: CASSQVWNGEQYF
abundance: many; v_gene: TRBV7-9; j_gene: TRBJ1-2; len: 14; CDR3aa: CASSPGTFNYGYTF
abundance: NA; v_gene: TRBV20-1; j_gene: TRBJ2-1; len: 13; CDR3aa: CSARATGLHEQFF
abundance: many; v_gene: TRBV28; j_gene: TRBJ2-5; len: 13; CDR3aa: CASSSRGGETQYF
abundance: many; v_gene: TRBV2; j_gene: TRBJ1-6; len: 14; CDR3aa: CASREDRVNSPLHF
abundance: few; v_gene: TRBV7-3; j_gene: TRBJ1-1; len: 14; CDR3aa: CASSPGGQHTEAFF
abundance: many; v_gene: TRBV27; j_gene: TRBJ2-7; len: 14; CDR3aa: CASSRGGRVVEQYF
abundance: many; v_gene: TRBV28; j_gene: TRBJ2-5; len: 15; CDR3aa: CASSFGAGGRETQYF
abundance: few; v_gene: TRBV7-2; j_gene: TRBJ1-5; len: 16; CDR3aa: CASSLQADRPNQPQHF
abundance: many; v_gene: TRBV5-1; j_gene: TRBJ2-7; len: 15; CDR3aa: CASSTEFGATYEQYF
abundance: NA; v_gene: TRBV4-1; j_gene: TRBJ2-7; len: 14; CDR3aa: CASSPGGISYEQYF
abundance: few; v_gene: TRBV28; j_gene: TRBJ1-2; len: 16; CDR3aa: CASSPPGQGTNYGYTF
abundance: many; v_gene: TRBV6-2/TRBV6-3; j_gene: TRBJ2-7; len: 13; CDR3aa: CASSRTGAHEQYF
abundance: many; v_gene: TRBV30; j_gene: TRBJ1-2; len: 10; CDR3aa: CAWRRESYTF
abundance: NA; v_gene: TRBV5-1; j_gene: TRBJ1-1; len: 14; CDR3aa: CAGSLGEGGTEAFF
abundance: many; v_gene: TRBV29-1; j_gene: TRBJ2-5; len: 12; CDR3aa: CSAGTAQETQYF
abundance: few; v_gene: TRBV10-2; j_gene: TRBJ1-1; len: 14; CDR3aa: CASSEMAGSTEAFF
abundance: few; v_gene: TRBV4-1; j_gene: TRBJ1-1; len: 15; CDR3aa: CASSQDNEKGTEAFF
abundance: NA; v_gene: TRBV5-8; j_gene: TRBJ1-6; len: 14; CDR3aa: CASSLGAENSPLHF
abundance: few; v_gene: TRBV30; j_gene: TRBJ2-4; len: 12; CDR3aa: CAWSLGYDIQYF
abundance: NA; v_gene: TRBV4-1; j_gene: TRBJ2-2; len: 16; CDR3aa: CASSQDRTPGGGELFF
abundance: NA; v_gene: TRBV28; j_gene: TRBJ2-1; len: 16; CDR3aa: CASRRFGTSGSNEQFF
abundance: NA; v_gene: TRBV20-1; j_gene: TRBJ2-6; len: 17; CDR3aa: CSTRAGGPPSGANVLTF
abundance: many; v_gene: TRBV27; j_gene: TRBJ1-2; len: 14; CDR3aa: CASSTQGTNYGYTF
abundance: many; v_gene: TRBV5-8; j_gene: TRBJ2-5; len: 14; CDR3aa: CASSFRVGSETQYF
abundance: many; v_gene: TRBV28; j_gene: TRBJ1-5; len: 14; CDR3aa: CASSYPGRHQPQHF
abundance: many; v_gene: TRBV6-1; j_gene: TRBJ2-7; len: 14; CDR3aa: CASSVRLASYEQYF
abundance: many; v_gene: TRBV29-1; j_gene: TRBJ1-1; len: 10; CDR3aa: CSVAGTEAFF
abundance: few; v_gene: TRBV3-1; j_gene: TRBJ1-2; len: 15; CDR3aa: CASSQGIEGMHGYTF
abundance: once; v_gene: TRBV12-3/TRBV12-4; j_gene: TRBJ2-7; len: 13; CDR3aa: CASNRDRGREQYF
abundance: many; v_gene: TRBV6-1; j_gene: TRBJ2-5; len: 17; CDR3aa: CASYPWASGRDQETQYF
abundance: NA; v_gene: TRBV10-3; j_gene: TRBJ1-5; len: 13; CDR3aa: CAIRGDANQPQHF
abundance: NA; v_gene: TRBV20-1; j_gene: TRBJ2-7; len: 12; CDR3aa: CSARRTFYEQYF
abundance: many; v_gene: TRBV9; j_gene: TRBJ2-2; len: 13; CDR3aa: CASSVGGAGELFF
abundance: many; v_gene: TRBV30; j_gene: TRBJ1-1; len: 12; CDR3aa: CACIPWDTEAFF
abundance: many; v_gene: TRBV18; j_gene: TRBJ2-4; len: 15; CDR3aa: CASSPAGDDKNIQYF
abundance: once; v_gene: TRBV12-3/TRBV12-4; j_gene: TRBJ2-3; len: 13; CDR3aa: CASSYDHTDTQYF
abundance: many; v_gene: TRBV6-1; j_gene: TRBJ2-2; len: 16; CDR3aa: CASMTAEWANTGELFF
abundance: NA; v_gene: TRBV19; j_gene: TRBJ1-5; len: 13; CDR3aa: CASSMGRGQPQHF